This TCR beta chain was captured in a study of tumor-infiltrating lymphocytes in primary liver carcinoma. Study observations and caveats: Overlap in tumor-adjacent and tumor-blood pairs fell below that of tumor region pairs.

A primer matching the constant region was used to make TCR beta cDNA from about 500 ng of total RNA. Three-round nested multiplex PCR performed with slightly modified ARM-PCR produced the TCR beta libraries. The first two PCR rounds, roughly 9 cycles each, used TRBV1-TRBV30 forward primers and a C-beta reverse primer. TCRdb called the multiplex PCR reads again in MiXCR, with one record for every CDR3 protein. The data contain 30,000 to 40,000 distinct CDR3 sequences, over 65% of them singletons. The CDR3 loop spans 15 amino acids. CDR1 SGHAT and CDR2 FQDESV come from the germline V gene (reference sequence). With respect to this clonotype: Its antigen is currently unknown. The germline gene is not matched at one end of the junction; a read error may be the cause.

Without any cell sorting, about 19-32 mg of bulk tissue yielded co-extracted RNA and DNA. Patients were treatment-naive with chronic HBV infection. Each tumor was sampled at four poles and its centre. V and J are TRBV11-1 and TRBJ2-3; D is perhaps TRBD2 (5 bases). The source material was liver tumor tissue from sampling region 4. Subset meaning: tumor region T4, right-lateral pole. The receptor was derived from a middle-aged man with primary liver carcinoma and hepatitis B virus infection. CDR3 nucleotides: TGTGCCAGCAGTCCGAGACGGGGATTAACAGATAAGCAGTATTTT. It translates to CASSPRRGLTDKQYF.